The 24 T cell receptor beta chains below all came from one sample that was sequenced in a study of cytomegalovirus exposure and HLA in healthy donors. It was with 60 Vbeta and 13 Jbeta primers that the PCR ran. Produced via immunoSEQ multiplex PCR; TCRdb's table is partial and in-frame only. The sample consists of under 200,000 clones, 65% to 70% of them appearing once. The sample consisted of PBMCs. These receptors originate from a woman younger than 35 in good health and CMV-seropositive.

V gene TRBV4-1 combines with J gene TRBJ1-4, with D uncertain. The CDR3 is 14 residues long. Germline V CDR1 and CDR2: MGHRA, YSYEKL. The germline V and J ends were trimmed by 3 bases and 8 bases, with 13 bases remaining between them. DNA for the CDR3: TGCGCCAGCAGCCAGGGCGGGTCCGGGGAAAAACTGTTTTTT. Translating gives CASSQGGSGEKLFF.

This clone was seen a handful of times. The V and J genes are TRBV6-1 and TRBJ1-2; 7 nucleotides line up with TRBD1. The junction had 4 bases not matched to a gene; V was cut back by 4 bases and J by 5 bases. The CDR3 is 13 residues long. Germline CDR1 reads MNHNS; CDR2 reads SASEGT. CDR3 protein: CASSGPGGYGYTF. The DNA of the CDR3 is TGTGCCAGCAGTGGGCCAGGGGGTTATGGCTACACCTTC.

The chain combines TRBV5-1 with TRBJ1-2, with TRBD1 matching 9 bases. The J segment lost 2 bases and the V segment lost 7 bases, leaving 9 bases of the junction unmatched. Germline V CDR1 and CDR2: SGHRS, YFSETQ. The CDR3 is 15 residues long. Here the CDR3 reads CASSGGQGVNYGYTF. The CDR3 nucleotides read TGCGCCAGCTCAGGGGGACAGGGAGTAAACTATGGCTACACCTTC.

V is TRBV29-1 and J is TRBJ1-1; the match to TRBD1 covers 7 bases. V shed 6 bases, J shed 1 base, and the junction held 8 bases outside the gene matches. Germline CDR1 and CDR2: SQVTM and ANQGSEA. The CDR3 consists of 14 residues. The CDR3 here is CSVETGTANTEAFF. In nucleotides, the CDR3 is TGCAGCGTAGAGACCGGGACAGCGAACACTGAAGCTTTCTTT.

This clone was counted a few times. V is TRBV19 and J is TRBJ2-2; 7 bases fit TRBD1. Unmatched junction bases numbered 4, after V lost 5 bases and J lost 1 base. This CDR3 has 15 amino acids. Germline V gene data show CDR1 as LNHDA and CDR2 as SQIVND (reference sequence). The CDR3 spells CASSSGQVNTGELFF. In DNA, the CDR3 is TGTGCCAGTAGTTCTGGACAGGTGAACACCGGGGAGCTGTTTTTT.

Remarks on this clone: Other DNA sequences in this sample translate to the same CDR3. The V and J genes are TRBV6-5 and TRBJ1-6; TRBD1 is a possible D gene (5 bases). Germline values: CDR1 MNHEY, CDR2 SVGAGI. With 0 bases removed from V and 5 bases from J, the gap between germline ends came to 8 bases. CDR3 length: 15 amino acids. The CDR3 sequence: CASSYSGGDNSPLHF. The CDR3 DNA is TGTGCCAGCAGTTACTCGGGGGGGGATAATTCACCCCTCCACTTT.

This clone was seen only a few times. This chain joins TRBV9 and TRBJ2-6; 10 positions agree with TRBD2. The germline V gene encodes CDR1 SGDLS and CDR2 YYNGEE. This CDR3 spans 16 amino acids. The V segment lost 3 bases and the J segment 3 bases; nucleotides outside the gene matches: 3. This CDR3 reads CASSASGSNGANVLTF. The CDR3 DNA reads as TGTGCCAGCAGCGCTAGCGGGAGTAATGGGGCCAACGTCCTGACTTTC.

The chain is built from TRBV10-2 and TRBJ1-2, with 8 bases identical to TRBD1. Germline loops: CDR1 WSHSY, CDR2 SAAADI. The CDR3 has 15 residues. V dropped 2 bases and J dropped 4; count of bases not matched to a gene: 6. The CDR3 loop is CASSETGGAIYGYTF. CDR3 DNA sequence: TGCGCCAGCAGTGAGACAGGGGGTGCCATCTATGGCTACACCTTC.

The gene calls are TRBV5-8 and TRBJ1-2; D uncertain. Trimming took 4 bases from V and 4 from J, leaving 11 bases between them. Germline V gene data show CDR1 as SGHTS and CDR2 as YDEGEE. There are 13 residues in the CDR3. The CDR3 DNA sequence: TGTGCCAGCAGCATATTGGCCGCCTATGGCTACACCTTC. Protein: CASSILAAYGYTF.

The chain is built from TRBV6-1 and TRBJ1-6; 11 bases match TRBD1. Germline V gives CDR1 MNHNS, CDR2 SASEGT. This CDR3 is built from 17 residues. The junction had 4 bases not matched to a gene; V was cut back by 2 bases and J by 4 bases. This CDR3 reads CASSEWGQGVYNSPLHF. CDR3 in DNA: TGTGCCAGCAGTGAATGGGGACAGGGGGTTTATAATTCACCCCTCCACTTT.

This clone was seen a few times. The chain combines TRBV7-2 with TRBJ2-7; D not resolved. Germline values: CDR1 SGHTA, CDR2 FQGNSA. The length of the CDR3 is 13 residues. Trimming stripped 5 bases from V and 4 bases from J, with 12 bases between. CDR3 protein: CASSLHKIYEQYF. The CDR3 region has the DNA TGTGCCAGCAGCCTGCACAAGATTTACGAGCAGTACTTC.

The J gene is TRBJ2-7, the V gene TRBV4-1; perhaps TRBD2 as D (7 bases). Germline V gene data show CDR1 as MGHRA and CDR2 as YSYEKL. This CDR3 is built from 15 residues. V was trimmed by 4 bases and J by 4 bases, leaving 17 bases between them. CDR3 bases: TGCGCCAGCAGCCCCGGGGGGCCCAGAGCTTACGAGCAGTACTTC. It is translated as CASSPGGPRAYEQYF.

This clone was detected a few times. The chain employs TRBV25-1 and TRBJ1-4; D is undetermined. Germline lookup yields CDR1 MGHDK and CDR2 SYGVNS. The V end was cut by 0 bases, the J end by 8 bases, with 7 bases between. The CDR3 has 13 residues. This CDR3 is CASSEYYGEKLFF. DNA of the CDR3: TGTGCCAGCAGTGAATACTACGGGGAAAAACTGTTTTTT.

This sequence joins TRBV13 and TRBJ2-7; D is ambiguous. Germline V gene sequence: CDR1 PRHDT, CDR2 FYEKMQ (reference sequence). The CDR3 has 12 amino acids. Trimming took 4 bases from V and 3 from J, leaving 7 bases between them. CDR3 bases: TGTGCCAGCAGCTCGGTCCTCTACGAGCAGTACTTC. Its translation: CASSSVLYEQYF.

The CDR3 DNA sequence: TGTGCCAGCGGACAAGGGGATGGCTACACCTTC. Translated, it gives CASGQGDGYTF. The chain uses TRBV2 and TRBJ1-2, with a weak D call TRBD1 (5 bases). Germline CDR1 is SNHLY and CDR2 is FYNNEI. The V and J ends lost 8 bases and 6 bases respectively, with 10 bases between them. CDR3 length equals 11 residues.

The CDR3 reads CASSRGGPTYNEQFF. CDR3 bases: TGTGCCAGCAGCCGCGGGGGCCCTACCTACAATGAGCAGTTCTTC. This chain joins TRBV7-3 and TRBJ2-1, with D possibly TRBD2 on 7 matching bases. The V and J ends lost 5 bases and 2 bases respectively, with 13 bases between them. The CDR3 has 15 amino acids. Germline lookup yields CDR1 SGHTA and CDR2 FQGTGA. The full variable domain, in which reference TRBV7-3 and TRBJ2-1 provide the parts outside the CDR3, is GAGVSQTPSNKVTEKGKYVELRCDPISGHTALYWYRQSLGQGPEFLIYFQGTGAADDSGLPNDRFFAVRPEGSVSTLKIQRTERGDSAVYLCASSRGGPTYNEQFFGPGTRLTVL.

This clone showed up just once. V gene TRBV28 combines with J gene TRBJ2-7, with 10 positions matching TRBD2. The CDR3 is 15 amino acids. CDR1 is MDHEN and CDR2 is SYDVKM in the germline V gene. V lost 2 bases, J lost 2 bases, and 3 bases stayed unmatched. CDR3: CASSLRLAGAYEQYF. The CDR3 bases are TGTGCCAGCAGTTTACGGCTAGCGGGAGCCTACGAGCAGTACTTC.

The sample holds a few counts of this clone. The chain uses TRBV19 and TRBJ2-1; 11 positions agree with TRBD1. V shed 4 bases, J shed 3 bases, and the junction held 5 bases outside the gene matches. CDR1 and CDR2 from the germline V gene are LNHDA and SQIVND (reference sequence). This CDR3 is built from 16 residues. CDR3 DNA sequence: TGTGCCAGTAGTAATCCCGGGACAGGGGGCTACAATGAGCAGTTCTTC. Translating it yields CASSNPGTGGYNEQFF.

This chain links TRBV19 with TRBJ2-2, with 9 bases that match TRBD1. This CDR3 is built from 16 residues. The germline gives CDR1 LNHDA, CDR2 SQIVND (reference sequence). V dropped 4 bases and J dropped 4; count of bases not matched to a gene: 7. The CDR3 spells CASSSPGQGGTGELFF. The CDR3 DNA sequence: TGTGCCAGTAGTAGCCCGGGACAGGGCGGCACCGGGGAGCTGTTTTTT.

The chain uses TRBV15 and TRBJ1-5; D possibly corresponds to TRBD1 (5 bases). In germline, CDR1 is LNHNV, CDR2 YYDKDF (reference sequence). The V end was cut by 5 bases, the J end by 7 bases, with 21 bases between. The CDR3 sequence is 16 residues long. The CDR3 coding sequence is TGTGCCACCAGCCCCTCTGGGGCAGGGAAAGTACAGCCCCAGCATTTT. Translated: CATSPSGAGKVQPQHF.

This clone was picked up a small number of times. This rearrangement joins TRBV5-4 to TRBJ2-1; D possibly corresponds to TRBD2 (6 bases). Trimming removed 0 bases at V and 7 bases at J, with 17 bases between. The V gene's germline CDR1 is SGHNT and CDR2 YYREEE (reference sequence). The CDR3 runs to 16 residues. CDR3 sequence reads: CASSLDSGLGRNEQFF. As DNA, the CDR3 is TGTGCCAGCAGCTTGGACTCGGGACTTGGACGGAATGAGCAGTTCTTC.

The chain joins TRBV5-8 to TRBJ1-1, with D possibly TRBD1 on 6 matching bases. This CDR3 spans 12 amino acids. Per germline, CDR1 SGHTS and CDR2 YDEGEE. The V end lost 2 bases, the J end lost 4 bases, and 6 bases lay between the germline ends. CDR3 coding DNA: TGTGCCAGCAGCTTCAGGGGCACTGAAGCTTTCTTT. Its translation is CASSFRGTEAFF.

There are a few counts of this clone. The V and J genes are TRBV5-4 and TRBJ2-7; 9 bases fit TRBD1. Germline V lookup: CDR1 SGHNT, CDR2 YYREEE (reference sequence). This CDR3 is built from 16 residues. V shed 5 bases, J shed 5 bases, and the junction held 14 bases outside the gene matches. The CDR3 nucleotides are TGTGCCAGCAGGCATGCCGGGACAGGGAGGATCGACGAGCAGTACTTC. This sequence encodes CASRHAGTGRIDEQYF.

The rearrangement joins TRBV5-1 to TRBJ1-1, with 8 bases that match TRBD1. V dropped 7 bases and J dropped 3; count of bases not matched to a gene: 11. The CDR3 covers 15 residues. From germline, CDR1 is SGHRS and CDR2 YFSETQ. The chain's CDR3 is CASRRTGRLYTEAFF. The CDR3 nucleotides read TGCGCCAGCCGCAGGACAGGGAGGCTTTACACTGAAGCTTTCTTT.